Listed here are 10 T cell receptor beta chains from one sample, sequenced in a study of T cell responses to AZD1222 COVID-19 vaccine. The method was immunoSEQ multiplex PCR; TCRdb's version includes in-frame clones alone and lacks a portion of them. Of 150,000 to 200,000 clones listed, 92% are singletons. Sequencing was performed on peripheral blood, taken 28 days after the second AZD1222 dose. The receptors were sampled from an adult who received the AZD1222 COVID-19 vaccine.

The gene calls are TRBV10-3 and TRBJ1-1; no clear D. CDR1 is ENHRY, CDR2 SYGVKD, per germline. The CDR3 spans 13 residues. V gave up 9 bases and J gave up 1 base, with 12 bases separating them. CDR3 amino acids: CAIPGGPNTEAFF. The DNA for the CDR3 is TGTGCCATTCCTGGTGGACCGAACACTGAAGCTTTCTTT.

V usage is TRBV19 and J usage is TRBJ1-1; no firm D call. CDR1 LNHDA and CDR2 SQIVND come from the germline V gene (reference sequence). The V end lost 7 bases, the J end lost 2 bases, and 8 bases lay between the germline ends. This CDR3 has 12 amino acids. CDR3 DNA sequence: TGTGCCAGTAAGGGTAGAAACACTGAAGCTTTCTTT. This translates into CASKGRNTEAFF.

The chain joins TRBV11-2 to TRBJ1-4; D not resolved. V lost 8 bases to trimming and J lost 10 bases, with 20 bases between them. This CDR3 has 14 amino acids. Germline CDR1 reads SGHAT; CDR2 reads FQNNGV. For the CDR3, the DNA is TGTGCCAGCTCGGAGGAGTCTTTAGGTGGAAAACTGTTTTTT. Its protein product is CASSEESLGGKLFF.

The chain joins TRBV2 to TRBJ1-4; D is ambiguous. This CDR3 has 15 amino acids. V was clipped by 5 bases and J by 4 bases, with 14 bases between them. Germline V gives CDR1 SNHLY, CDR2 FYNNEI. Here the CDR3 DNA reads TGTGCCAGCAGTCTCAGGAGGCTTTTTAATGAAAAACTGTTTTTT. It is translated as CASSLRRLFNEKLFF.

V gene TRBV7-2 combines with J gene TRBJ2-7; 7 bases fit TRBD1. The V segment lost 2 bases and the J segment 3 bases; nucleotides outside the gene matches: 16. Germline CDR1 reads SGHTA; CDR2 reads FQGNSA. The CDR3 sequence is 18 residues long. CDR3 nucleotides: TGTGCCAGCAGCTTACTTACCGCCAGGGGGTCGGCTATCTACGAGCAGTACTTC. It yields the protein CASSLLTARGSAIYEQYF.

The chain employs TRBV5-1 and TRBJ2-2, with 8 bases matching TRBD2. Per germline, CDR1 SGHRS and CDR2 YFSETQ. The V gene end was trimmed by 4 bases and the J gene end by 0 bases; junction bases not matched to a gene: 2. The CDR3 runs 15 residues. The CDR3 coding sequence is TGCGCCAGCAGCCTAGCGGGTCCGAACACCGGGGAGCTGTTTTTT. It specifies CASSLAGPNTGELFF.

V usage is TRBV7-9 and J usage is TRBJ1-6; maybe TRBD1 (5 bases). The germline V and J ends were trimmed by 4 bases and 4 bases, with 11 bases remaining between them. Germline V lookup: CDR1 SEHNR, CDR2 FQNEAQ (reference sequence). The CDR3 is 15 amino acids. The CDR3 loop reads CASSSGHLYNSPLHF. The CDR3 nucleotides read TGTGCCAGCAGCTCCGGACACTTATATAATTCACCCCTCCACTTT. The whole variable domain, remainder taken from reference TRBV7-9 and TRBJ1-6, is DTGVSQNPRHKITKRGQNVTFRCDPISEHNRLYWYRQTLGQGPEFLTYFQNEAQLEKSRLLSDRFSAERPKGSFSTLEIQRTEQGDSAMYLCASSSGHLYNSPLHFGNGTRLTVT.

The chain uses TRBV7-2 and TRBJ1-1; D call uncertain. Trimming pared 1 base from V and 3 bases from J, leaving 12 bases between. The CDR3 is 15 amino acids. The germline gives CDR1 SGHTA, CDR2 FQGNSA. CDR3 sequence (DNA): TGTGCCAGCAGCTTAGTCGTCCGAGCCGACACTGAAGCTTTCTTT. It codes for CASSLVVRADTEAFF.

The chain uses TRBV6-2 or TRBV6-3 and TRBJ2-6; D unresolved. Germline CDR1 is MNHEY and CDR2 is SVGEGT. The CDR3 is 15 amino acids. Trimming removed 5 bases from V and 1 base from J, with 9 bases in between. CDR3 loop: CASSPRVSGANVLTF. The CDR3 DNA follows: TGTGCCAGCAGTCCCCGAGTATCTGGGGCCAACGTCCTGACTTTC.

V is TRBV19 and J is TRBJ1-1, with D tentatively TRBD1 (5 bases). Germline CDR1 and CDR2: LNHDA and SQIVND (reference sequence). CDR3 length: 18 amino acids. V was clipped by 3 bases and J by 2 bases, with 22 bases between them. The CDR3 is CASSIGGVVWGFNTEAFF. The DNA for the CDR3 is TGTGCCAGTAGTATTGGAGGGGTTGTGTGGGGCTTTAACACTGAAGCTTTCTTT.